This record covers a single T cell receptor beta chain. This record comes from a study of blood T cell repertoires in COVID-19. Study in general: There were acute and convalescent COVID-19 samples, and they came from the United States, Italy and Spain. Sample material is recorded as cDNA or gDNA derived from T cells, B-cell-depleted T cells, or PBMCs.

The assay was immunoSEQ multiplex PCR, and TCRdb's table has in-frame clones only and misses some. Here the sample spans 45,000 to 70,000 clones, about 91% being singletons. There are 16 residues in the CDR3. Per the germline V gene, CDR1 is MDHEN and CDR2 is SYDVKM. Trimming shortened V by 2 bases and J by 4 bases, and 16 bases separated the two germline ends. The TCR originated in a woman in her sixties with active or convalescent COVID-19. Sequences were obtained from peripheral blood. V is TRBV28 and J is TRBJ2-3; D possibly corresponds to TRBD2 (7 bases). The CDR3 sequence is CASSLDVGGAPDTQYF. The CDR3 coding sequence is TGTGCCAGCAGTTTAGATGTTGGGGGGGCCCCAGATACGCAGTATTTT.